The rows below give T cell receptor beta chains drawn from one sample of a study of shared clonotypes between healthy human individuals. TCRdb's copy holds only in-frame clones and misses some; the assay was immunoSEQ multiplex PCR. The top ten hold roughly 1.2% of the sample, which has around 2,000,000 clones, about 95% seen once. Input material: naive CD8+ T cells sorted from blood. The receptor set was obtained from a man between 18 and 35 years old in good health. The conserved cysteine and the conserved F or W are not part of the CDR3 here. Some rows mark clone size as missing; the rest say once, few, many or name a class of expanded clone.

>-|TRBV27
ASSLRQGENYGYT
>-|TRBV19
ASRPDASNQPQH
>-|TRBV5-6
ASSWDTSGGDEQY
>-|TRBV27
ASSSLQGSAQETQY
>-|TRBV19
ASAPQIFYEQY
>-|TRBV30
AWSRGSYNSPLH
>-|TRBV29-1
STAKRQIGTDTQY
>-|TRBV2
ASGISTYEQY
>-|TRBV7-9
ASSLGQGFYEQY
>-|TRBV29-1
SAYSWTSGSTDTQY
>-|TRBV5-5
ASSLADSSYNSPLH
>-|TRBV13
ASSLSSQGADEKLF
>-|TRBV6-5
ASSYSIGENTGELF
>-|TRBV30
AWSLVVDSWYT
>-|TRBV5-6
ASSLAGASLLTDTQY
>-|TRBV9
ASSTTGTSDSYEQY
>once|TRBV4-3
ASSQDRESYEQY
>-|TRBV30
AWSVSLATDTQY
>-|TRBV6-1
ASSDRDPYEQY
>once|TRBV7-6
ASSASTGGSSVRDPEAF
>-|TRBV13
ASSLKGLANYNEQF
>-|TRBV5-4
ASSGTGKTEAF
>-|TRBV27
ASSLAGTEGQY
>-|TRBV30
AWSRSGGADTQY
>-|TRBV27
ASSFTGTSNEQF
>-|TRBV6-5
ASTPTGTSEEQY
>-|TRBV6-5
ASTSHEEAF
>-|TRBV27
ASSFQGYYEQY
>-|TRBV7-9
ASSPGTSGYEQY
>-|TRBV11-2
ASSLDAGTDYGYT
>-|TRBV7-6
ASSPPWDRGPDTQY
>-|TRBV11-2
ASSSGQGAGYEQY
>-|TRBV28
ASSTPPGGRKVDEQF
>-|TRBV9
ASSVGGGGEQF
>-|TRBV27
ASSLSIAPGSHEQY
>-|TRBV11-2
ASSRGDGGSSYEQY